This TCR beta chain originates from a study of regulatory and conventional T cells in RAG deficiency. This table comes from immunoSEQ multiplex PCR, and its TCRdb copy is limited to in-frame clones, with some not included. Of over 45,000 clones in the sample, about 90% were seen once. The sorted conventional CD4+ T cells were CD25-low and CD127-high, with genomic DNA sequenced. The CDR3 sequence is 14 residues long. V was cut by 5 bases and J by 10 bases, with 18 bases left in between. Germline V CDR1 and CDR2: SEHNR, FQNEAQ (reference sequence). These data were also filed under a second study, of regulatory T cells. That study adds: The PCR used 52 TRBV and 13 TRBJ primers.

The gene calls are TRBV7-9 and TRBJ2-1, with unresolved D. The source is a human donor in good health. The sample comprised CD4+ effector T cells sorted from blood. The DNA of the CDR3 is TGTGCCAGCAGCCTAGAACCAGGAACTCGGGAGCAGTTCTTC. This codes for CASSLEPGTREQFF.